What follows are 22 T cell receptor beta chains derived from one specimen sequenced in a study of T cells in Graves' hyperthyroidism and ophthalmopathy. RNA transcripts gave rise to amplified TCR beta CDR3 regions. When the TCR CDR3 underwent first-round RT-PCR, the HTBI primer set was used. Each CDR3 protein is one row after TCRdb ran MiXCR on the multiplex PCR reads. Of 480,000 or so distinct CDR3 sequences listed, 46% were seen once; the top ten hold about two fifths. Material: peripheral blood or thyroid tissue (not recorded which). These receptors were obtained from an adult woman with Graves' disease, either hyperthyroidism or ophthalmopathy (not recorded which).

This clonotype was recorded once. The V and J genes are TRBV7-9 and TRBJ1-6; 7 bases are a match to TRBD1. This CDR3 region has 15 residues. Germline V gene sequence: CDR1 SEHNR, CDR2 FQNEAQ (reference sequence). V trimming: 5 bases; J trimming: 10 bases; junction bases outside the gene matches: 11. This CDR3 is CASSVTGAGKSPLHF. CDR3 sequence (DNA): TGTGCCAGCAGCGTAACAGGGGCAGGGAAGTCACCCCTCCACTTT.

This clonotype has only one observation. The V gene is TRBV7-9, the J gene TRBJ2-7; the match to TRBD1 covers 8 bases. The CDR3 loop spans 16 amino acids. CDR1 is SEHNR and CDR2 is FQNEAQ in the germline V gene (reference sequence). Trimming at V came to 1 base and at J to 3 bases, leaving 8 bases not matched to a gene. The CDR3 is CASSLEGGDRNYEQYF. CDR3 in DNA: TGTGCCAGCAGCTTAGAAGGTGGGGACAGGAACTACGAGCAGTACTTC.

At least ten counts were recorded for this clonotype. This chain connects TRBV7-9 to TRBJ1-4; D is perhaps TRBD1 (6 bases). There are 15 residues in the CDR3. Germline CDR1 is SEHNR and CDR2 is FQNEAQ (reference sequence). V dropped 5 bases and J dropped 0 bases, with 10 bases sitting between them. The CDR3 nucleotides read TGTGCCAGCAGCCCCAGGGGTGCAACTAATGAAAAACTGTTTTTT. Translation: CASSPRGATNEKLFF.

This clonotype was observed many times. The chain links TRBV4-2 to TRBJ2-5; TRBD2 might be the D (6 bases). The V end lost 1 base, the J end lost 2 bases, and 11 bases lay between the germline ends. CDR1 and CDR2 from the germline V gene are LGHNA and YNFKEQ. CDR3 length: 15 residues. CDR3 amino acids: CASSQAASVQETQYF. CDR3 DNA sequence: TGTGCCAGCAGCCAAGCGGCTAGCGTACAAGAGACCCAGTACTTC.

This chain joins TRBV24-1 and TRBJ2-5; tentative D call: TRBD1 (5 bases). V shed 3 bases and J shed 2 bases, with 18 bases lying between them. The CDR3 spans 17 residues. Germline assignment: CDR1 KGHDR and CDR2 SFDVKD. The CDR3 coding sequence is TGTGCCACCAGTGATCTTGGTAGGGGTAGGCAACAAGAGACCCAGTACTTC. It encodes CATSDLGRGRQQETQYF.

V and J are TRBV14 and TRBJ2-2, with TRBD2 as a possible D gene (5 bases). The CDR3 extends over 15 amino acids. Germline CDR1 is SGHDN and CDR2 is FVKESK. Deletions cut 4 bases from V and 4 bases from J, with 13 bases between. DNA of the CDR3: TGTGCCAGCAGCCCCAGAGGGCCTTTCACCGGGGAGCTGTTTTTT. As protein: CASSPRGPFTGELFF.

This clonotype was picked up many times. V usage is TRBV14 and J usage is TRBJ2-7; D is ambiguous. CDR3 size: 14 residues. V was pared by 1 base and J by 4 bases, with 11 bases between. The V gene's germline CDR1 is SGHDN and CDR2 FVKESK. Written as DNA, the CDR3 is TGTGCCAGCAGCCAAGTTTCACGCTTTTACGAGCAGTACTTC. Residues: CASSQVSRFYEQYF.

Notes on this clonotype: A read error is likely, as this CDR3 ends without the conserved phenylalanine or tryptophan. The DNA is left out, because the CDR3 cannot be placed on it with certainty; the CDR3 is given as TCRdb lists it. The rearrangement joins TRBV20-1 to TRBJ2-5. The length of the CDR3 is 8 amino acids, counting both ends. The germline V gene encodes CDR1 DFQATT and CDR2 SNEGSKA (reference sequence). The CDR3 spells CSARGGGS.

The V and J genes are TRBV3-1 and TRBJ1-1, with D maybe TRBD1 (5 bases). From germline, CDR1 is LGHDT and CDR2 YNNKEL (reference sequence). This CDR3 region has 14 residues. V lost 0 bases and J lost 6, with 11 bases in between. CDR3 sequence: CASSQEVRGSEAFF. The CDR3 DNA reads TGTGCCAGCAGCCAAGAGGTGAGGGGATCTGAAGCTTTCTTT.

This chain connects TRBV10-1 to TRBJ1-2, with D hard to call. Trimming removed 0 bases at V and 0 bases at J, with 5 bases between. The CDR3 is 14 amino acids. CDR1 is WNHNN, CDR2 SYGVQD, per germline (reference sequence). CDR3 nucleotide sequence: TGCGCCAGCAGTGAGTCTACGACTAACTATGGCTACACCTTC. It yields the protein CASSESTTNYGYTF.

The count of this clonotype is one. This sequence joins TRBV6-2 or TRBV6-3 and TRBJ2-7; the D gene is possibly TRBD2 (5 bases). Per the germline V gene, CDR1 is MNHEY and CDR2 is SVGEGT. The CDR3 has 14 residues. V was clipped by 5 bases and J by 7 bases, with 18 bases between them. CDR3 nucleotides: TGTGCCAGCAGTCAAAGTGATGACTCGGGGGAGCAGTACTTC. Protein: CASSQSDDSGEQYF.

The rearrangement links TRBV7-8 to TRBJ1-5, with D hard to call. With 3 bases removed from V and 3 bases from J, the gap between germline ends came to 12 bases. Germline CDR1 and CDR2: SGHVS and FQNEAQ. The CDR3 spans 15 residues. Here the CDR3 reads CASSFREGNNQPQHF. The CDR3 coding sequence is TGTGCCAGCAGCTTTAGGGAGGGTAACAATCAGCCCCAGCATTTT.

This clonotype was observed many times. The V and J genes are TRBV11-2 and TRBJ2-7, with 9 bases fitting TRBD2. Germline V lookup: CDR1 SGHAT, CDR2 FQNNGV. The trim removed 2 bases at V and 6 bases at J, leaving 5 bases unmatched. The CDR3 loop spans 14 amino acids. Here the CDR3 reads CASSLRRLAVEQYF. CDR3 DNA sequence: TGTGCCAGCAGCTTACGACGACTAGCGGTCGAGCAGTACTTC.

This clonotype occurred many times. V is TRBV10-3 and J is TRBJ2-7; tentatively, D is TRBD1 or TRBD2 (5 bases each). The V gene's germline CDR1 is ENHRY and CDR2 SYGVKD. Trimming shortened V by 0 bases and J by 6 bases, and 21 bases separated the two germline ends. The CDR3 loop spans 17 amino acids. The CDR3 DNA sequence: TGTGCCATCAGTGAGTCACGGGGCGGCAGGGCCGCCGGCGAGCAGTACTTC. Its protein is CAISESRGGRAAGEQYF.

V gene TRBV13 combines with J gene TRBJ1-6, with 10 bases matching TRBD1. Trimming cost V 5 bases and J 9 bases; bases outside gene matches: 7. Germline loops: CDR1 PRHDT, CDR2 FYEKMQ (reference sequence). The CDR3 has 15 amino acids. The CDR3 here is CASSPRTGGGSPLHF. CDR3 DNA sequence: TGTGCCAGCAGCCCCCGGACAGGGGGTGGTTCACCCCTCCACTTT.

The gene calls are TRBV7-9 and TRBJ2-3; D is uncertain. Germline V gene sequence: CDR1 SEHNR, CDR2 FQNEAQ (reference sequence). The CDR3 runs to 13 residues. The V end lost 1 base, the J end lost 1 base, and 3 bases lay between the germline ends. This chain's CDR3 is CASSLGGTDTQYF. The CDR3 DNA sequence: TGTGCCAGCAGCTTAGGGGGCACAGATACGCAGTATTTT.

This clonotype was detected only a few times. The rearrangement joins TRBV10-3 to TRBJ2-5; D remains unclear. Trimming stripped 4 bases from V and 1 base from J, with 4 bases between. Germline CDR1 reads ENHRY; CDR2 reads SYGVKD. The CDR3 extends over 12 amino acids. Here the CDR3 reads CAISGFQETQYF. The CDR3 bases are TGTGCCATCAGTGGTTTCCAAGAGACCCAGTACTTC.

This clonotype was seen once. The chain couples TRBV7-9 to TRBJ2-5; TRBD2 agrees at 8 bases. The V gene's germline CDR1 is SEHNR and CDR2 FQNEAQ (reference sequence). The trim removed 2 bases at V and 5 bases at J, leaving 10 bases unmatched. This CDR3 is built from 16 residues. CDR3 in amino acids: CASSLWLAGGLETQYF. The CDR3 DNA is TGTGCCAGCAGCTTATGGCTGGCGGGAGGACTGGAGACCCAGTACTTC.

A few counts support this clonotype. This chain joins TRBV6-6 and TRBJ1-1; unclear D gene. CDR1 and CDR2 (germline): MNHNY, SVGAGI (reference sequence). This CDR3 comprises 11 residues. The V and J ends lost 5 bases and 4 bases respectively, with 5 bases between them. CDR3 amino acids: CASSPSTEAFF. In DNA, the CDR3 is TGTGCCAGCAGTCCTAGCACTGAAGCTTTCTTT.

Here the CDR3 reads CSVEKGHQGPMQETQYF. In DNA, the CDR3 is TGCAGCGTTGAGAAAGGCCACCAGGGACCAATGCAAGAGACCCAGTACTTC. The gene calls are TRBV29-1 and TRBJ2-5, with D perhaps TRBD1 or TRBD2 (5 bases each). The CDR3 consists of 17 residues. Germline CDR1 is SQVTM and CDR2 is ANQGSEA. V dropped 3 bases and J dropped 2 bases, with 22 bases sitting between them.

Only a few counts were recorded for this clonotype. V is TRBV7-2 and J is TRBJ1-2, with 7 bases lining up with TRBD1. Looked up from germline, CDR1 is SGHTA and CDR2 is FQGNSA. This CDR3 comprises 15 residues. The V and J ends lost 3 bases and 6 bases, in that order; junction bases with no gene match: 10. The DNA of the CDR3 is TGTGCCAGCAGCTTGGAACATTGGGACAGCAATGGCTACACCTTC. Its translation: CASSLEHWDSNGYTF.

This clonotype was seen repeatedly, ten times or more. This chain uses TRBV5-1 with TRBJ2-5, with TRBD2 matching 8 bases. The V gene's germline CDR1 is SGHRS and CDR2 YFSETQ. Trimming removed 2 bases from V and 2 bases from J; junction bases left unmatched: 5. This CDR3 has 15 residues. The CDR3 is CASSLTSGPQETQYF. In nucleotides, the CDR3 is TGCGCCAGCAGCTTAACTAGCGGACCACAAGAGACCCAGTACTTC.